Listed below are T cell receptor beta chains from one sample, sequenced in a study of shared clonotypes between healthy human individuals. Some clones are missing from TCRdb's copy, which holds only in-frame ones; the method was immunoSEQ multiplex PCR. The sample records 2 million or so clones, just under 95% being singletons. The source material was naive CD8+ T cells sorted from blood. The receptors come from a young man in good health. Each CDR3 is given with its conserved first and last residue. D genes are given only for firm matches. Clone size is shown for a subset of rows, as once, few, many or a class of expanded clone.

V gene: TRBV11-2
J gene: TRBJ2-3
D gene: -
clone size: -
CDR3 protein: CASSFSLGGRDTQYF
CDR3 DNA: TGTGCCAGCAGCTTCAGCCTCGGAGGGCGAGATACGCAGTATTTT

V gene: TRBV7-2
J gene: TRBJ2-7
D gene: -
clone size: -
CDR3 protein: CASSFSGADGYYEQYF
CDR3 DNA: TGTGCCAGCAGTTTCTCAGGGGCGGACGGATACTACGAGCAGTACTTC

V gene: TRBV6-5
J gene: TRBJ2-1
D gene: -
clone size: -
CDR3 protein: CASSYQGRDEQFF
CDR3 DNA: TGTGCCAGCAGTTACCAGGGCCGGGATGAGCAGTTCTTC

V gene: TRBV16
J gene: TRBJ2-3
D gene: -
clone size: -
CDR3 protein: CASSHEDTDTQYF
CDR3 DNA: TGTGCCAGCAGCCATGAGGACACAGATACGCAGTATTTT

V gene: TRBV21-1
J gene: TRBJ1-5
D gene: -
clone size: -
CDR3 protein: CASSKRDCQPQHF
CDR3 DNA: TGTGCCAGCAGCAAAAGGGACTGCCAGCCCCAGCATTTT

V gene: TRBV28
J gene: TRBJ2-2
D gene: -
clone size: -
CDR3 protein: CASSRRDTGELFF
CDR3 DNA: TGTGCCAGCAGCCGACGGGACACCGGGGAGCTGTTTTTT

V gene: TRBV7-6
J gene: TRBJ2-5
D gene: TRBD1
clone size: -
CDR3 protein: CASSIRTGGAETQYF
CDR3 DNA: TGTGCCAGCAGCATCCGGACAGGGGGCGCGGAGACCCAGTACTTC

V gene: TRBV2
J gene: TRBJ1-3
D gene: -
clone size: -
CDR3 protein: CASIGATYTIYF
CDR3 DNA: TGTGCCAGCATCGGGGCGACTTACACCATATATTTT

V gene: TRBV4-3
J gene: TRBJ2-1
D gene: -
clone size: -
CDR3 protein: CASSQDSDGRYNEQFF
CDR3 DNA: TGCGCCAGCAGCCAAGATTCCGATGGGAGATACAATGAGCAGTTCTTC

V gene: TRBV27
J gene: TRBJ1-2
D gene: -
clone size: -
CDR3 protein: CASSSGLYGYTF
CDR3 DNA: TGTGCCAGCAGTTCGGGCCTGTATGGCTACACCTTC

V gene: TRBV28
J gene: TRBJ1-6
D gene: -
clone size: -
CDR3 protein: CASSPPPGGGSSPLHF
CDR3 DNA: TGTGCCAGCAGTCCCCCCCCGGGGGGCGGGAGTTCACCCCTCCACTTT

V gene: TRBV29-1
J gene: TRBJ2-4
D gene: -
clone size: -
CDR3 protein: CSVEDSYRSFNIQYF
CDR3 DNA: TGCAGCGTTGAAGATTCCTACAGGAGCTTTAACATTCAGTACTTC

V gene: TRBV29-1
J gene: TRBJ1-2
D gene: -
clone size: -
CDR3 protein: CSVRGGYGYTF
CDR3 DNA: TGCAGCGTAAGGGGTGGCTATGGCTACACCTTC

V gene: TRBV9
J gene: TRBJ1-2
D gene: -
clone size: -
CDR3 protein: CASSVDGNNYGYTF
CDR3 DNA: TGTGCCAGCAGCGTTGATGGTAACAACTATGGCTACACCTTC

V gene: TRBV11-3
J gene: TRBJ2-7
D gene: -
clone size: -
CDR3 protein: CASSLGAASSYEQYF
CDR3 DNA: TGTGCCAGCAGCTTAGGGGCAGCTTCCTCCTACGAGCAGTACTTC

V gene: TRBV28
J gene: TRBJ2-7
D gene: TRBD1
clone size: -
CDR3 protein: CASSLERQGSYEQYF
CDR3 DNA: TGTGCCAGCAGTTTAGAGAGACAGGGAAGCTACGAGCAGTACTTC

V gene: TRBV7-9
J gene: TRBJ2-7
D gene: -
clone size: -
CDR3 protein: CASSLRDYSYEQYF
CDR3 DNA: TGTGCCAGCAGCTTGCGTGACTACTCCTACGAGCAGTACTTC

V gene: TRBV14
J gene: TRBJ2-7
D gene: TRBD2
clone size: few
CDR3 protein: CASSQGLGTSSYEQYF
CDR3 DNA: TGTGCCAGCAGCCAAGGTCTCGGGACTAGCTCCTACGAGCAGTACTTC

V gene: TRBV7-7
J gene: TRBJ2-5
D gene: -
clone size: -
CDR3 protein: CASSLTPYQETQYF
CDR3 DNA: TGTGCTAGCAGCCTCACCCCGTACCAAGAGACCCAGTACTTC

V gene: TRBV6-5
J gene: TRBJ2-7
D gene: -
clone size: -
CDR3 protein: CASSYTEGYEQYF
CDR3 DNA: TGTGCCAGCAGTTATACAGAAGGCTACGAGCAGTACTTC

V gene: TRBV4-1
J gene: TRBJ2-3
D gene: TRBD2
clone size: -
CDR3 protein: CASGLSGDSTDTQYF
CDR3 DNA: TGCGCCAGCGGCCTCAGCGGGGATAGCACAGATACGCAGTATTTT

V gene: TRBV7-6
J gene: TRBJ2-5
D gene: TRBD2
clone size: -
CDR3 protein: CASRPDGLAGMETQYF
CDR3 DNA: TGTGCCAGCAGACCCGACGGACTAGCGGGAATGGAGACCCAGTACTTC

V gene: TRBV5-4
J gene: TRBJ2-1
D gene: TRBD2
clone size: -
CDR3 protein: CASSRGLADYNEQFF
CDR3 DNA: TGTGCCAGCAGCAGGGGACTAGCGGACTACAATGAGCAGTTCTTC

V gene: TRBV27
J gene: TRBJ1-5
D gene: -
clone size: -
CDR3 protein: CASSFGTPAEGNQPQHF
CDR3 DNA: TGTGCCAGCAGTTTCGGGACCCCCGCTGAAGGCAATCAGCCCCAGCATTTT

V gene: TRBV11-2
J gene: TRBJ1-3
D gene: TRBD1
clone size: -
CDR3 protein: CASSLDQGQGYSGNTIYF
CDR3 DNA: TGTGCCAGCAGCTTAGATCAAGGACAGGGGTACTCTGGAAACACCATATATTTT

V gene: TRBV12-2
J gene: TRBJ2-7
D gene: -
clone size: -
CDR3 protein: CASPPERLAGSYEQYF
CDR3 DNA: TGTGCAAGTCCCCCTGAAAGGCTAGCGGGTTCCTACGAGCAGTACTTC

V gene: TRBV27
J gene: TRBJ1-2
D gene: -
clone size: -
CDR3 protein: CASSYGLAYGYTF
CDR3 DNA: TGTGCCAGCAGTTACGGACTGGCCTATGGCTACACCTTC

V gene: TRBV2
J gene: TRBJ2-7
D gene: -
clone size: -
CDR3 protein: CASSERTEFYEQYF
CDR3 DNA: TGTGCCAGCAGTGAGAGGACAGAATTCTACGAGCAGTACTTC

V gene: TRBV27
J gene: TRBJ2-7
D gene: -
clone size: -
CDR3 protein: CASSFNSGTSYEQYF
CDR3 DNA: TGTGCCAGCAGTTTTAATTCCGGGACATCTTACGAGCAGTACTTC

V gene: TRBV6-5
J gene: TRBJ2-7
D gene: TRBD1
clone size: -
CDR3 protein: CASSYGQGQGEQYF
CDR3 DNA: TGTGCCAGCAGTTACGGTCAGGGACAGGGCGAGCAGTACTTC

V gene: TRBV7-9
J gene: TRBJ2-2
D gene: -
clone size: once
CDR3 protein: CASSPVVGDPTPGELFF
CDR3 DNA: TGTGCCAGCAGCCCCGTCGTTGGGGACCCAACACCCGGGGAGCTGTTTTTT

V gene: TRBV4-1
J gene: TRBJ2-5
D gene: -
clone size: -
CDR3 protein: CASSQALGDFLETQYF
CDR3 DNA: TGCGCCAGCAGCCAAGCTTTAGGGGACTTCTTAGAGACCCAGTACTTC

V gene: TRBV28
J gene: TRBJ2-1
D gene: TRBD2
clone size: -
CDR3 protein: CASSPGLAGGPPEQFF
CDR3 DNA: TGTGCCAGCAGTCCGGGACTAGCGGGAGGGCCCCCTGAGCAGTTCTTC

V gene: TRBV7-6
J gene: TRBJ2-7
D gene: -
clone size: -
CDR3 protein: CASSLSSREYQYF
CDR3 DNA: TGTGCCAGCAGCTTATCTTCACGGGAGTATCAGTACTTC

V gene: TRBV2
J gene: TRBJ1-5
D gene: -
clone size: -
CDR3 protein: CASSRQDEYQPQHF
CDR3 DNA: TGTGCCAGCAGCCGACAGGATGAGTATCAGCCCCAGCATTTT

V gene: TRBV4-1
J gene: TRBJ1-5
D gene: TRBD1
clone size: -
CDR3 protein: CASSQGGGSNQPQHF
CDR3 DNA: TGCGCCAGCAGCCAAGGAGGGGGCAGCAATCAGCCCCAGCATTTT

V gene: TRBV9
J gene: TRBJ2-7
D gene: -
clone size: -
CDR3 protein: CASSGGTGAEVWEQYF
CDR3 DNA: TGTGCCAGCAGCGGCGGGACTGGGGCAGAGGTCTGGGAGCAGTACTTC

V gene: TRBV2
J gene: TRBJ2-5
D gene: -
clone size: -
CDR3 protein: CASSRVQETQYF
CDR3 DNA: TGTGCCAGCAGTAGGGTTCAAGAGACCCAGTACTTC

V gene: TRBV5-6
J gene: TRBJ1-1
D gene: TRBD1
clone size: once
CDR3 protein: CASSFGQGWTEAFF
CDR3 DNA: TGTGCCAGCAGCTTCGGACAGGGTTGGACTGAAGCTTTCTTT

V gene: TRBV19
J gene: TRBJ2-7
D gene: TRBD1
clone size: -
CDR3 protein: CASRDRAAYEQYF
CDR3 DNA: TGTGCCAGCCGGGACAGGGCAGCCTACGAGCAGTACTTC

V gene: TRBV28
J gene: TRBJ1-3
D gene: -
clone size: -
CDR3 protein: CASERLGPGGPGNTIYF
CDR3 DNA: TGTGCCTCGGAACGGTTAGGGCCAGGCGGTCCGGGAAACACCATATATTTT

V gene: TRBV7-6
J gene: TRBJ2-1
D gene: -
clone size: -
CDR3 protein: CASSLVAGIDNEQFF
CDR3 DNA: TGTGCCAGCAGCTTAGTGGCGGGAATCGACAATGAGCAGTTCTTC

V gene: TRBV13
J gene: TRBJ2-7
D gene: -
clone size: -
CDR3 protein: CASSERGPGAYEQYF
CDR3 DNA: TGTGCCAGCAGCGAACGGGGACCGGGGGCCTACGAGCAGTACTTC

V gene: TRBV19
J gene: TRBJ1-1
D gene: -
clone size: -
CDR3 protein: CASSTPWDTEAFF
CDR3 DNA: TGTGCCAGTAGTACCCCATGGGACACTGAAGCTTTCTTT

V gene: TRBV7-8
J gene: TRBJ1-2
D gene: TRBD1
clone size: -
CDR3 protein: CASSSTGGNGYTF
CDR3 DNA: TGTGCCAGCAGCTCGACAGGGGGCAATGGCTACACCTTC

V gene: TRBV11-2
J gene: TRBJ2-2
D gene: TRBD2
clone size: -
CDR3 protein: CASSWAGGPRELFF
CDR3 DNA: TGTGCCAGCAGCTGGGCGGGAGGGCCCCGGGAGCTGTTTTTT

V gene: TRBV19
J gene: TRBJ2-3
D gene: -
clone size: -
CDR3 protein: CASSIWAGEGASTDTQYF
CDR3 DNA: TGTGCCAGTAGTATCTGGGCGGGAGAGGGGGCTAGCACAGATACGCAGTATTTT

V gene: TRBV6-4
J gene: TRBJ2-3
D gene: TRBD2
clone size: -
CDR3 protein: CASREAGGTDTQYF
CDR3 DNA: TGTGCCAGCAGAGAAGCGGGAGGAACAGATACGCAGTATTTT

V gene: TRBV30
J gene: TRBJ2-1
D gene: TRBD2
clone size: -
CDR3 protein: CAWQGLAGVIEQFF
CDR3 DNA: TGTGCCTGGCAGGGCCTAGCGGGAGTTATTGAGCAGTTCTTC

V gene: TRBV10-2
J gene: TRBJ2-7
D gene: TRBD1
clone size: -
CDR3 protein: CASLPAGTDEQYF
CDR3 DNA: TGCGCCAGCCTACCCGCCGGGACAGACGAGCAGTACTTC

V gene: TRBV5-6
J gene: TRBJ1-4
D gene: -
clone size: -
CDR3 protein: CASSLAGGDEKLFF
CDR3 DNA: TGTGCCAGCAGCTTGGCGGGAGGCGATGAAAAACTGTTTTTT

V gene: TRBV28
J gene: TRBJ1-5
D gene: -
clone size: -
CDR3 protein: CASSSGWLQPQHF
CDR3 DNA: TGTGCCAGCAGTTCAGGGTGGCTTCAGCCCCAGCATTTT

V gene: TRBV9
J gene: TRBJ2-1
D gene: -
clone size: -
CDR3 protein: CASSVESWGANEQFF
CDR3 DNA: TGTGCCAGCAGCGTAGAGTCATGGGGGGCGAATGAGCAGTTCTTC

V gene: TRBV13
J gene: TRBJ1-1
D gene: -
clone size: -
CDR3 protein: CASSFVVSPNTEAFF
CDR3 DNA: TGTGCCAGCAGCTTTGTTGTGTCTCCGAACACTGAAGCTTTCTTT

V gene: TRBV5-6
J gene: TRBJ2-7
D gene: -
clone size: -
CDR3 protein: CASSLEGLEQYF
CDR3 DNA: TGTGCCAGCAGCTTGGAGGGGCTCGAGCAGTACTTC

V gene: TRBV29-1
J gene: TRBJ2-7
D gene: TRBD2
clone size: -
CDR3 protein: CSVAAGAYEQYF
CDR3 DNA: TGCAGCGTTGCAGCGGGGGCTTACGAGCAGTACTTC

V gene: TRBV19
J gene: TRBJ2-6
D gene: TRBD2
clone size: -
CDR3 protein: CASSIPRAGYSGANVLTF
CDR3 DNA: TGTGCCAGTAGTATACCTCGAGCGGGATACTCTGGGGCCAACGTCCTGACTTTC

V gene: TRBV14
J gene: TRBJ2-2
D gene: TRBD2
clone size: -
CDR3 protein: CASSQVGLAGVPGELFF
CDR3 DNA: TGTGCCAGCAGCCAAGTGGGACTAGCGGGGGTCCCCGGGGAGCTGTTTTTT

V gene: TRBV6-6
J gene: TRBJ1-1
D gene: -
clone size: -
CDR3 protein: CASSYSARGGTEAFF
CDR3 DNA: TGTGCCAGCAGTTACTCCGCACGGGGGGGCACTGAAGCTTTCTTT

V gene: TRBV7-8
J gene: TRBJ2-7
D gene: TRBD1
clone size: -
CDR3 protein: CASSFRPGQGYSYEQYF
CDR3 DNA: TGTGCCAGCAGCTTCCGACCGGGACAGGGATACTCCTACGAGCAGTACTTC